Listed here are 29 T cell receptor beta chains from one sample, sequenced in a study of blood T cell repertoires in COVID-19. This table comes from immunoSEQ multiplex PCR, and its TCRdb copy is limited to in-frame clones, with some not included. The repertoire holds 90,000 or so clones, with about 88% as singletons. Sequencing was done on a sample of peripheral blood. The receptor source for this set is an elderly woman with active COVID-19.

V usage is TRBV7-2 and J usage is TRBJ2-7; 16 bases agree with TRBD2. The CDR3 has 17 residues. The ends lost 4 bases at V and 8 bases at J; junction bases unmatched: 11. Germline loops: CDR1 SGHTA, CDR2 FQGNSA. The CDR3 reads CASSWGGLAGGSLKQYF. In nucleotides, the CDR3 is TGTGCCAGCAGCTGGGGGGGACTAGCGGGAGGGTCTTTGAAGCAGTACTTC.

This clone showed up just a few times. The CDR3 reads CASSLRREGGAAGEAYEQYF. The CDR3 DNA follows: TGCGCCAGCAGCTTAAGACGGGAGGGGGGCGCGGCGGGAGAGGCCTACGAGCAGTACTTC. This chain uses TRBV5-1 with TRBJ2-7, with 8 bases identical to TRBD2. The V gene end was trimmed by 2 bases and the J gene end by 2 bases; junction bases not matched to a gene: 21. Germline V lookup: CDR1 SGHRS, CDR2 YFSETQ. The CDR3 runs to 20 residues.

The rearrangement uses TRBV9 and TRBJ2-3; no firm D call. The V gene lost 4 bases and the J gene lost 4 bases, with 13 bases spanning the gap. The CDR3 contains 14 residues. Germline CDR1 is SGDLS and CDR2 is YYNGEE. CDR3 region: CASSPFGAADTQYF. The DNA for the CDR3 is TGTGCCAGCAGCCCCTTTGGAGCCGCAGATACGCAGTATTTT.

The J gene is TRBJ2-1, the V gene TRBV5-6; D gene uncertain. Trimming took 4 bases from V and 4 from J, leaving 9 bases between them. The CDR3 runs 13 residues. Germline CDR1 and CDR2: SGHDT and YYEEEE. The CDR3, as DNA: TGTGCCAGCAGCCCTGTCTCTTACAATGAGCAGTTCTTC. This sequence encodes CASSPVSYNEQFF. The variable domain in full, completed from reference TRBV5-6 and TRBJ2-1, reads DAGVTQSPTHLIKTRGQQVTLRCSPKSGHDTVSWYQQALGQGPQFIFQYYEEEERQRGNFPDRFSGHQFPNYSSELNVNALLLGDSALYLCASSPVSYNEQFFGPGTRLTVL.

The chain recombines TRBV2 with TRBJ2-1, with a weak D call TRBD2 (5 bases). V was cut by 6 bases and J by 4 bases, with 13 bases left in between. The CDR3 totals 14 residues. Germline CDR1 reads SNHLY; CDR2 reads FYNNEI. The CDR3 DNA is TGTGCCAGCAGGGGTCCTAGCAATTACAATGAGCAGTTCTTC. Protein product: CASRGPSNYNEQFF.

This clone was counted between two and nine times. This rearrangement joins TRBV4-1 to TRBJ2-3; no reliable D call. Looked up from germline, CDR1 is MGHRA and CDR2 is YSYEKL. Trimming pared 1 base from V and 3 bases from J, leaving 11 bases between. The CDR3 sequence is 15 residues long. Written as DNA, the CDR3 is TGCGCCAGCAGCCAAGCTCCAGGTTCGACAGATACGCAGTATTTT. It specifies CASSQAPGSTDTQYF.

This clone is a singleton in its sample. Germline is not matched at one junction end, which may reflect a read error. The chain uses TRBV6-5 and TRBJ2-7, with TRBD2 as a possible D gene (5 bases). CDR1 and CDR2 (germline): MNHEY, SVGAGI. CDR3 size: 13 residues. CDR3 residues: CANSRGYSYEQYF. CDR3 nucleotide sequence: TGTGCCAACAGTAGAGGGTACTCCTACGAGCAGTACTTC.

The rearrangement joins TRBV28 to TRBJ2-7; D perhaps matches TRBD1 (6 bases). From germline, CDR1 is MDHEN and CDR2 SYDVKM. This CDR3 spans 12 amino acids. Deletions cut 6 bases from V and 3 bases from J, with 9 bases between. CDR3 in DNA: TGTGCCAGCAGCTACAGGGTCTACGAGCAGTACTTC. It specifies CASSYRVYEQYF.

CDR3 region: CASSPTGTYEQYF. CDR3 bases: TGTGCCAGTAGCCCGACAGGGACCTACGAGCAGTACTTC. The chain uses TRBV19 and TRBJ2-7; 7 bases agree with TRBD1. J gave up 2 bases and V 6 bases, and 4 bases lay outside the gene matches. The V gene's germline CDR1 is LNHDA and CDR2 SQIVND (reference sequence). The CDR3 contains 13 residues. Using reference TRBV19 and TRBJ2-7 for the parts outside the CDR3, the full variable domain is DGGITQSPKYLFRKEGQNVTLSCEQNLNHDAMYWYRQDPGQGLRLIYYSQIVNDFQKGDIAEGYSVSREKKESFPLTVTSAQKNPTAFYLCASSPTGTYEQYFGPGTRLTVT.

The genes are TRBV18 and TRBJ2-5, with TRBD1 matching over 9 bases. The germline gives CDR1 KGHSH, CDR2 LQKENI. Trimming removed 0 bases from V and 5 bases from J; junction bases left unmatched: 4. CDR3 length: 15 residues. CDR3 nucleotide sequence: TGTGCCAGCTCACCACCGGGACAGGGTACTGAGACCCAGTACTTC. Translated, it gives CASSPPGQGTETQYF.

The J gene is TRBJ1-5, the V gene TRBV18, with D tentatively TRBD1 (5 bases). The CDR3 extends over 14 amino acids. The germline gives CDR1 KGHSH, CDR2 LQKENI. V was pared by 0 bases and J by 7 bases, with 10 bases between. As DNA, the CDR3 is TGTGCCAGCTCACCACCGGGGGGAGAACAGCCCCAGCATTTT. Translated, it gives CASSPPGGEQPQHF.

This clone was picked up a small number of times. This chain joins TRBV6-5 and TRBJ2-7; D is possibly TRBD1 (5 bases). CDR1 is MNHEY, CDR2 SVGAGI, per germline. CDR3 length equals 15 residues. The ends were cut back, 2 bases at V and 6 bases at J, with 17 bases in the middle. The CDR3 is CASSYHIQGVSEQYF. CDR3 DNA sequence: TGTGCCAGCAGTTACCACATCCAAGGGGTATCCGAGCAGTACTTC.

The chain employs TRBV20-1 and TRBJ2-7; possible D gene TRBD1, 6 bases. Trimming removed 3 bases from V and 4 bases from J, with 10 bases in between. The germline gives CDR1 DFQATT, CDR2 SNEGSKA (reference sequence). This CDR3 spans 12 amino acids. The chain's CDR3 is CSASQGLYEQYF. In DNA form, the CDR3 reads TGCAGTGCTAGTCAGGGGTTGTACGAGCAGTACTTC.

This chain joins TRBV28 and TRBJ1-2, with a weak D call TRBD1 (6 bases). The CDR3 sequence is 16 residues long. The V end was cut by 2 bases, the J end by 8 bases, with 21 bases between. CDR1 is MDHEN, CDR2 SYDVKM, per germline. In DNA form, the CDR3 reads TGTGCCAGCAGTTTACCTCGGGACACAGCATTGTGGGGCTACACCTTC. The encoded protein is CASSLPRDTALWGYTF.

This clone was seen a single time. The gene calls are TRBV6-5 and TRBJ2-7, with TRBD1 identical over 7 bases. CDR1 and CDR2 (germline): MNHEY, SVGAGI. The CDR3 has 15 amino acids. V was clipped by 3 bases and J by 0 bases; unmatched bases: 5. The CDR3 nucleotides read TGTGCCAGCAGTTATTCGACAGGGCCCTCCTACGAGCAGTACTTC. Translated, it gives CASSYSTGPSYEQYF.

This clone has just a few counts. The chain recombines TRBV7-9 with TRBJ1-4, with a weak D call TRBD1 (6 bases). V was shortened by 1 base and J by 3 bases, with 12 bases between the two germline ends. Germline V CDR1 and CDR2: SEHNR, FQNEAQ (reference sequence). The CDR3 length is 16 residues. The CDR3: CASSLEQGFPNEKLFF. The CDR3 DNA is TGTGCCAGCAGCTTAGAACAGGGCTTCCCTAATGAAAAACTGTTTTTT.

The CDR3 DNA is TGTGCCAGCAGCGCCGGACAAAATAATTCACCCCTCCACTTT. Residues: CASSAGQNNSPLHF. The J gene is TRBJ1-6, the V gene TRBV9; D perhaps matches TRBD1 (5 bases). Germline V gene data show CDR1 as SGDLS and CDR2 as YYNGEE. V was pared by 3 bases and J by 5 bases, with 9 bases between. CDR3 size: 14 residues.

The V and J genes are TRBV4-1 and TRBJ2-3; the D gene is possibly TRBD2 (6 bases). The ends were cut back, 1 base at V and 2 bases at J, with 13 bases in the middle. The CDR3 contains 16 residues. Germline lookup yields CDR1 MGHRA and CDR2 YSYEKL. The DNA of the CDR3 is TGCGCCAGCAGCCAAGCCTCCCAGCGGGCCACAGATACGCAGTATTTT. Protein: CASSQASQRATDTQYF.

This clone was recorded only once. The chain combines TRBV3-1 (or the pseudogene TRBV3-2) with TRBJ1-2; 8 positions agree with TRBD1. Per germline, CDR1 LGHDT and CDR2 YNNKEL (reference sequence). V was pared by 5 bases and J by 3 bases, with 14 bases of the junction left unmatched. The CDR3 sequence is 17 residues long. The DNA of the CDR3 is TGTGCCAGCAGCTCAGCCATTACAGGGGGGAACGACTATGGCTACACCTTC. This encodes CASSSAITGGNDYGYTF.

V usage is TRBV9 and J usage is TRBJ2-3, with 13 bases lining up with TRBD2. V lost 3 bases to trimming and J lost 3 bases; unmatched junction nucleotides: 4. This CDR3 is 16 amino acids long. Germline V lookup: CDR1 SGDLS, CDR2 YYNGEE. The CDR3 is CASSGRTSGSTDTQYF. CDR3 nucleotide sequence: TGTGCCAGCAGCGGAAGGACTAGCGGGAGTACAGATACGCAGTATTTT.

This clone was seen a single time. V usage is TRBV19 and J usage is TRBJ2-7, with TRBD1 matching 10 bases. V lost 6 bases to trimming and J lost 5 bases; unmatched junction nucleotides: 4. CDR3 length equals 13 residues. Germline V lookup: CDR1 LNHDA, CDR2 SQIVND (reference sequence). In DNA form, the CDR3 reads TGTGCCAGTAGGGGACAGGGGTTTAACGAGCAGTACTTC. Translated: CASRGQGFNEQYF. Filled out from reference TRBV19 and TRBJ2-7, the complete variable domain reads DGGITQSPKYLFRKEGQNVTLSCEQNLNHDAMYWYRQDPGQGLRLIYYSQIVNDFQKGDIAEGYSVSREKKESFPLTVTSAQKNPTAFYLCASRGQGFNEQYFGPGTRLTVT.

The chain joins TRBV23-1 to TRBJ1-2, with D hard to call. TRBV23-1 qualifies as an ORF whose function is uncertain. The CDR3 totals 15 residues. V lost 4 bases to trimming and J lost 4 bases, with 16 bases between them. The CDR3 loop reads CASSPPRSRGYGYTF. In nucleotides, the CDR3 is TGCGCCAGCAGTCCTCCTCGCTCCCGGGGCTATGGCTACACCTTC.

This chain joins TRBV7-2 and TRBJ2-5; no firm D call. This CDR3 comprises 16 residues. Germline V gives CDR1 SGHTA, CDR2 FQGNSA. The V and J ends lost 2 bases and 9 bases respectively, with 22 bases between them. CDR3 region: CASSLSLAVRLEAQYF. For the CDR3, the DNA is TGTGCCAGCAGCTTATCCTTGGCAGTGCGGCTTGAGGCCCAGTACTTC.

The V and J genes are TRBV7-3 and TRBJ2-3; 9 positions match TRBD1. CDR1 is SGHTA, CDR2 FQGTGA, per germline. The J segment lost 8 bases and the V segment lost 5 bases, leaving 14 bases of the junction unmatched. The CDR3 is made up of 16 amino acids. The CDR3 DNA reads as TGTGCCAGCAGCGCCCGCCCGGGACAGGGCCCTTCTACGCAGTATTTT. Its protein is CASSARPGQGPSTQYF.

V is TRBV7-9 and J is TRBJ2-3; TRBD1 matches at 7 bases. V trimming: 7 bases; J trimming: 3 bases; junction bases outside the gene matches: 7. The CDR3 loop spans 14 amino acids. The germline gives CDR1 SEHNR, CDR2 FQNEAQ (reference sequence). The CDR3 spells CASILTGTTDTQYF. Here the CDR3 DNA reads TGTGCCAGCATCCTGACAGGGACAACAGATACGCAGTATTTT.

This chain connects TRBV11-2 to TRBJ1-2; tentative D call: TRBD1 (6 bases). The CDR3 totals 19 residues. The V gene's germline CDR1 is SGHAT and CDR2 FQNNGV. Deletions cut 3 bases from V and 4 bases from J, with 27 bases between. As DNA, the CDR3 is TGTGCCAGCAGCTTCTCGCAAATGAGGTGGGGGCCCCTAGGCTATGGCTACACCTTC. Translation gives CASSFSQMRWGPLGYGYTF.

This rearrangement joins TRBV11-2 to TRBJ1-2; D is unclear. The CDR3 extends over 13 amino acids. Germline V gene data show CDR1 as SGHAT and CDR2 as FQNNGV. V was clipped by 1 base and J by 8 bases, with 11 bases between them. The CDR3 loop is CASSLGKAVGYTF. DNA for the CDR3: TGTGCCAGCAGCTTAGGGAAGGCGGTGGGCTACACCTTC.

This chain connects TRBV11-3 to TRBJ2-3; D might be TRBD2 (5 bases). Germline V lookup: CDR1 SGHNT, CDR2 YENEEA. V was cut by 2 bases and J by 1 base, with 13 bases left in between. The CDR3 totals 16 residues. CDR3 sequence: CASSLFGEAGTDTQYF. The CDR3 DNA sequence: TGTGCCAGCAGCTTATTCGGGGAAGCAGGCACAGATACGCAGTATTTT.

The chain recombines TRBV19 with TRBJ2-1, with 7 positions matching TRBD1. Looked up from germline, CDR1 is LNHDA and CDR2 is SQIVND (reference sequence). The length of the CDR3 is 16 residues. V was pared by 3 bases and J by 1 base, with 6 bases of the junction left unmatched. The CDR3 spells CASSMSGTASYNEQFF. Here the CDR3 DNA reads TGTGCCAGTAGTATGTCCGGGACAGCTTCCTACAATGAGCAGTTCTTC.